These 14 T cell receptor beta chains were all obtained from the same sample, sequenced in a study of T-cell reconstitution after alpha-beta-depleted transplantation in children. The library targeted TCRbeta and was prepared with unique molecular identifiers. TCRdb recomputed calls from the PCR reads with MiXCR, one row per CDR3 protein. The repertoire holds 700,000 to 950,000 distinct CDR3 sequences, about 16% seen once, with under 6% in the top ten. The sequencing used PBMCs, mostly from graft donor cells, collected 360 days after TCRalphabeta/CD19-depleted stem cell transplant. The source of these receptors is a male patient under 18 who had a stem cell transplant for acute lymphoblastic leukemia, so the T cells may come from the graft donor.

This clonotype was detected only a few times. The rearrangement joins TRBV4-1 to TRBJ2-1; D gene uncertain. Trimming cost V 2 bases and J 11 bases, with 10 bases left between them. The CDR3 has 12 residues. Germline assignment: CDR1 MGHRA and CDR2 YSYEKL. The CDR3 protein is CASSQPGPQQFF. The CDR3 DNA reads as TGCGCCAGCAGCCAACCCGGGCCTCAGCAGTTCTTC.

This clonotype has at least ten counts. V usage is TRBV7-3 and J usage is TRBJ1-2, with D unclear. The CDR3 has 13 amino acids. The V gene's germline CDR1 is SGHTA and CDR2 FQGTGA. Trimming removed 0 bases at V and 3 bases at J, with 5 bases between. CDR3 DNA sequence: TGTGCCAGCAGCTTAACCAGTGACTATGGCTACACCTTC. Translating gives CASSLTSDYGYTF.

This clonotype was counted a few times. The V call is TRBV24-1, the J call TRBJ2-3; D is perhaps TRBD1 (6 bases). The germline V gene encodes CDR1 KGHDR and CDR2 SFDVKD. The length of the CDR3 is 16 residues. Trimming stripped 2 bases from V and 1 base from J, with 12 bases between. CDR3: CATSDSSGAGTDTQYF. The DNA for the CDR3 is TGTGCCACCAGTGATTCATCAGGGGCGGGCACAGATACGCAGTATTTT.

This clonotype came up a few times. This sequence joins TRBV3-1 and TRBJ2-1; 16 bases align to TRBD2. CDR1 is LGHDT, CDR2 YNNKEL, per germline (reference sequence). This CDR3 has 17 amino acids. Trimming removed 4 bases from V and 6 bases from J; junction bases left unmatched: 6. CDR3: CASSRTGTSGGANEQFF. The CDR3 DNA is TGTGCCAGCAGCCGCACCGGGACTAGCGGGGGGGCCAATGAGCAGTTCTTC.

The chain employs TRBV27 and TRBJ2-7, with a weak D call TRBD2 (6 bases). The V and J ends lost 2 bases and 6 bases respectively, with 17 bases between them. There are 15 residues in the CDR3. Looked up from germline, CDR1 is MNHEY and CDR2 is SMNVEV (reference sequence). The CDR3 is CASSLIGRPPTEQYF. In DNA form, the CDR3 reads TGTGCCAGCAGTTTAATAGGGAGGCCCCCCACCGAGCAGTACTTC.

The chain links TRBV2 to TRBJ2-1, with 9 nucleotides matching TRBD2. V shed 8 bases and J 7 bases; nucleotides not matched to a gene: 3. In germline, CDR1 is SNHLY, CDR2 FYNNEI. This CDR3 region has 12 residues. The DNA for the CDR3 is TGTGCCAGCGTAGCGGGAGCGAATGAGCAGTTCTTC. This sequence encodes CASVAGANEQFF.

This clonotype was observed a handful of times. This chain connects TRBV5-1 to TRBJ2-1; 9 bases align to TRBD1. The J segment lost 2 bases and the V segment lost 4 bases, leaving 4 bases of the junction unmatched. Germline V gene data show CDR1 as SGHRS and CDR2 as YFSETQ. This CDR3 contains 15 residues. The CDR3 reads CASSEGTGTYNEQFF. The CDR3 DNA reads TGCGCCAGCAGCGAAGGGACAGGGACCTACAATGAGCAGTTCTTC.

This clonotype was observed a few times. The gene calls are TRBV5-6 and TRBJ2-1; D is possibly TRBD1 (6 bases). Trimming stripped 3 bases from V and 5 bases from J, with 15 bases between. Germline lookup yields CDR1 SGHDT and CDR2 YYEEEE. This CDR3 is built from 15 residues. The CDR3 loop reads CASSWTDRTHNEQFF. The CDR3 region has the DNA TGTGCCAGCAGCTGGACCGACAGGACCCACAATGAGCAGTTCTTC.

This clonotype has more than one count but fewer than ten. This rearrangement joins TRBV6-5 to TRBJ2-3; no clear D gene. V was pared by 0 bases and J by 1 base, with 14 bases between. This CDR3 contains 17 residues. Germline CDR1 and CDR2: MNHEY and SVGAGI. CDR3 amino acids: CASSYSSRAWGTDTQYF. The DNA for the CDR3 is TGTGCCAGCAGTTACTCGTCCCGGGCCTGGGGCACAGATACGCAGTATTTT.

This clonotype was detected a few times. J is TRBJ2-2 and V is TRBV29-1; 7 bases fit TRBD2. Germline trimming cut 4 bases from V and 6 bases from J; bases unmatched to any gene: 11. The CDR3 spans 15 residues. The V gene's germline CDR1 is SQVTM and CDR2 ANQGSEA. This CDR3 is CSVGPSGSPPGELFF. CDR3 coding DNA: TGCAGCGTTGGGCCTAGCGGTTCCCCGCCCGGGGAGCTGTTTTTT.

This clonotype has only a few counts. The chain is built from TRBV11-2 and TRBJ1-3, with D possibly being TRBD1 (6 bases). This CDR3 contains 15 residues. The germline gives CDR1 SGHAT, CDR2 FQNNGV. V was pared by 8 bases and J by 0 bases, with 14 bases between. CDR3 in amino acids: CASRGLRRSGNTIYF. In nucleotides, the CDR3 is TGTGCCAGCCGGGGGCTTAGGCGCTCTGGAAACACCATATATTTT.

Only a few counts were recorded for this clonotype. The chain links TRBV12-5 to TRBJ2-7; D ambiguous. The CDR3 consists of 15 residues. Looked up from germline, CDR1 is LGHNT and CDR2 is FRNRAP. The V end lost 0 bases, the J end lost 3 bases, and 12 bases lay between the germline ends. The chain's CDR3 is CASGLVHSSFYEQYF. CDR3 nucleotides: TGTGCTAGTGGTTTGGTACATAGCAGCTTCTACGAGCAGTACTTC.

This clonotype was observed a few times. The chain links TRBV28 to TRBJ2-3; possible D gene TRBD2, 5 bases. The length of the CDR3 is 15 residues. Per germline, CDR1 MDHEN and CDR2 SYDVKM. Trimming shortened V by 7 bases and J by 5 bases, and 19 bases separated the two germline ends. The CDR3 loop is CASTLSGLSVDTQYF. The DNA of the CDR3 is TGTGCCAGCACCCTCAGTGGACTGAGTGTAGATACGCAGTATTTT.

The gene calls are TRBV6-5 and TRBJ2-2, with 8 bases aligning to TRBD1. Germline CDR1 MNHEY, CDR2 SVGAGI. The CDR3 has 15 amino acids. The J segment lost 4 bases and the V segment lost 4 bases, leaving 5 bases of the junction unmatched. As DNA, the CDR3 is TGTGCCAGCAGTTTCCCAGGGGGCGGCACCGGGGAGCTGTTTTTT. Translated: CASSFPGGGTGELFF.